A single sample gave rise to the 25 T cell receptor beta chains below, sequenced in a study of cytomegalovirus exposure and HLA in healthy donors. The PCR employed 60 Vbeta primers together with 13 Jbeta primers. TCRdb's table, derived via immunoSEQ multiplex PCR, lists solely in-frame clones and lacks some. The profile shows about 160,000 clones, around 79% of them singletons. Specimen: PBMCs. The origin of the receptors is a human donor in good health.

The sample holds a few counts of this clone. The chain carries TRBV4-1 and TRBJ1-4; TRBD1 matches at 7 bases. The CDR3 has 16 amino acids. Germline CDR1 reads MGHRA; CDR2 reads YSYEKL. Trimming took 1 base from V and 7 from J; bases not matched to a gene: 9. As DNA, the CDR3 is TGCGCCAGCAGCCAAGGACAGGGAATAGTACTTGAAAAACTGTTTTTT. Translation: CASSQGQGIVLEKLFF.

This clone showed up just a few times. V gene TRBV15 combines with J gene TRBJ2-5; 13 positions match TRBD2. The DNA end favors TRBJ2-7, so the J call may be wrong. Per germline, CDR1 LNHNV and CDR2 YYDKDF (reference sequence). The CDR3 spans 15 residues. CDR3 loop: CATSLAGGPNHEQYF. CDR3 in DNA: TGTGCCACCTCACTAGCGGGAGGGCCAAACCACGAGCAGTACTTC.

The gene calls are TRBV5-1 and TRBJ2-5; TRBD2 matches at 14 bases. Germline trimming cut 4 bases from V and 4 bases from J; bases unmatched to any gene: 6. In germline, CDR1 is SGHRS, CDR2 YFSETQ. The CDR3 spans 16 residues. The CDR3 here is CASSLGLAGGTETQYF. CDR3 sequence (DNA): TGCGCCAGCAGCCTAGGACTAGCGGGAGGTACAGAGACCCAGTACTTC. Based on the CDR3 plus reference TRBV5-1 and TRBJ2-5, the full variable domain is KAGVTQTPRYLIKTRGQQVTLSCSPISGHRSVSWYQQTPGQGLQFLFEYFSETQRNKGNFPGRFSGRQFSNSRSEMNVSTLELGDSALYLCASSLGLAGGTETQYFGPGTRLLVL.

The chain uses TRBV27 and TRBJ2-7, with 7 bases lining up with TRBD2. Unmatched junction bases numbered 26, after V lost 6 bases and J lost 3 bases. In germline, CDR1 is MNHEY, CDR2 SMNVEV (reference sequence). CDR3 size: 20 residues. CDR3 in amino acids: CASSPTANWEGRVYFYEQYF. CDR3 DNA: TGTGCCAGCAGCCCTACAGCAAACTGGGAGGGCCGAGTCTATTTCTACGAGCAGTACTTC.

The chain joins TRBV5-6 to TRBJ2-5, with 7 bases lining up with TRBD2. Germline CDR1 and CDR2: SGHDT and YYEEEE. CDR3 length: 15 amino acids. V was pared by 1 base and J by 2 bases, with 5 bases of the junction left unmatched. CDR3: CASSLPASGQETQYF. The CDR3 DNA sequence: TGTGCCAGCAGCTTGCCCGCTAGCGGACAAGAGACCCAGTACTTC.

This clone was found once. CDR3 DNA: TGTGCTAGTGGTTACCACAGGGGGTCTGAAGCTTTCTTT. It is translated as CASGYHRGSEAFF. The genes are TRBV12-5 and TRBJ1-1; the match to TRBD1 covers 8 bases. CDR1 is LGHNT, CDR2 FRNRAP, per germline. CDR3 length equals 13 residues. With V trimmed by 4 bases and J by 6 bases, 4 bases remained unmatched.

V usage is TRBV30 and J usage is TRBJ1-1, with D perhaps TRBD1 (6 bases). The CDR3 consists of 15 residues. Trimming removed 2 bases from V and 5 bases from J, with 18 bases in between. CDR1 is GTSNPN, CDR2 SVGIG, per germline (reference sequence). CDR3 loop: CAWSLPHRVGTEAFF. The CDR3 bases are TGTGCCTGGAGTCTCCCCCACAGGGTGGGGACTGAAGCTTTCTTT.

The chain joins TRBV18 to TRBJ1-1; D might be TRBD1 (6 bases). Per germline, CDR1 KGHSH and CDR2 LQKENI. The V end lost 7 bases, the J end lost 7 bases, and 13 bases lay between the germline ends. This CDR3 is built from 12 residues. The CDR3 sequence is CASFNGGREAFF. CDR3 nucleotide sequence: TGTGCCAGCTTCAACGGGGGGCGTGAAGCTTTCTTT.

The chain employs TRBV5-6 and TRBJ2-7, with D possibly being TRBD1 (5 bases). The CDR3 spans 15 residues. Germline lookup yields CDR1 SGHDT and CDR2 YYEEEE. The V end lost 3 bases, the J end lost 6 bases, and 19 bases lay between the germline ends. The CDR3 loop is CASSSLWQGGGEQYF. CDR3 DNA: TGTGCCAGCAGCTCGCTATGGCAGGGCGGTGGCGAGCAGTACTTC.

CDR3 DNA sequence: TGTGCCAGTAGTATGGTTCGGGACACAGATACGCAGTATTTT. This encodes CASSMVRDTDTQYF. The chain employs TRBV19 and TRBJ2-3; tentatively, D is TRBD2 (5 bases). This CDR3 region has 14 residues. Germline V lookup: CDR1 LNHDA, CDR2 SQIVND (reference sequence). Deletions cut 3 bases from V and 2 bases from J, with 9 bases between.

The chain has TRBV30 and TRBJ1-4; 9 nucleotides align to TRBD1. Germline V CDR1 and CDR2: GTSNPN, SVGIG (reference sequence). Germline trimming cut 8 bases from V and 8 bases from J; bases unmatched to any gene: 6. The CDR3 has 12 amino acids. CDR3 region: CAAGQGGEKLFF. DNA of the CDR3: TGTGCCGCGGGACAGGGTGGCGAAAAACTGTTTTTT.

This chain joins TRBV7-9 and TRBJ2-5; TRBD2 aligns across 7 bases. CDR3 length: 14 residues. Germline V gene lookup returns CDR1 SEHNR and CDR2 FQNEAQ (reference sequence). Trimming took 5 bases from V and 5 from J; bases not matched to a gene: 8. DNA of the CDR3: TGTGCCAGCAGCCGGGAGGTCAGTAAGGAGACCCAGTACTTC. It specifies CASSREVSKETQYF.

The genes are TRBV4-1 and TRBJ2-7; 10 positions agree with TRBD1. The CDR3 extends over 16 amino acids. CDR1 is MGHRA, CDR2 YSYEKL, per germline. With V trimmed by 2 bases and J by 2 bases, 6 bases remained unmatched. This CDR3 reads CASSQQPGQGTYEQYF. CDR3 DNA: TGCGCCAGCAGCCAACAACCGGGACAGGGGACCTACGAGCAGTACTTC.

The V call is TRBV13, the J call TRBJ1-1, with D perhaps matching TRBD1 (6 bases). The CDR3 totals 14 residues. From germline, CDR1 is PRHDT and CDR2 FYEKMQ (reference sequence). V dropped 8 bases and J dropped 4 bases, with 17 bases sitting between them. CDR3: CASREGGIGTEAFF. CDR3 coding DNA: TGTGCCAGCCGGGAGGGGGGCATCGGCACTGAAGCTTTCTTT. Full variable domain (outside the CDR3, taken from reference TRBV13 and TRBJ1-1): AAGVIQSPRHLIKEKRETATLKCYPIPRHDTVYWYQQGPGQDPQFLISFYEKMQSDKGSIPDRFSAQQFSDYHSELNMSSLELGDSALYFCASREGGIGTEAFFGQGTRLTVV.

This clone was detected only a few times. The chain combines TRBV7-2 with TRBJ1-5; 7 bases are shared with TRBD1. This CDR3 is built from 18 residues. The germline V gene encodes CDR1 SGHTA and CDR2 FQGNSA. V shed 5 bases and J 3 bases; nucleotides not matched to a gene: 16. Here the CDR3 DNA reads TGTGCCAGCAGCGTTTCATTCGGGACAGACACGATCAATCAGCCCCAGCATTTT. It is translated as CASSVSFGTDTINQPQHF.

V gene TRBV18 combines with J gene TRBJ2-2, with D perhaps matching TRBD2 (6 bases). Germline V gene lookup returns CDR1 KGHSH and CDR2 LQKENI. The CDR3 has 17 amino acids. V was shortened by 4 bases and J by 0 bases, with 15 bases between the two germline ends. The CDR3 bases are TGTGCCAGCTCACGCGACTGGCGGGGAGCGAACACCGGGGAGCTGTTTTTT. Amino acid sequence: CASSRDWRGANTGELFF. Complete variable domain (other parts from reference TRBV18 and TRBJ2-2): NAGVMQNPRHLVRRRGQEARLRCSPMKGHSHVYWYRQLPEEGLKFMVYLQKENIIDESGMPKERFSAEFPKEGPSILRIQQVVRGDSAAYFCASSRDWRGANTGELFFGEGSRLTVL.

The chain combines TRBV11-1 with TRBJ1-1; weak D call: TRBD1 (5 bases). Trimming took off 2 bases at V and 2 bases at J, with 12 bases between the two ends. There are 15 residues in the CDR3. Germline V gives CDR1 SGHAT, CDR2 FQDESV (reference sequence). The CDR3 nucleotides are TGTGCCAGCAGCTTATTAGACAGCCCAAACACTGAAGCTTTCTTT. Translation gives CASSLLDSPNTEAFF.

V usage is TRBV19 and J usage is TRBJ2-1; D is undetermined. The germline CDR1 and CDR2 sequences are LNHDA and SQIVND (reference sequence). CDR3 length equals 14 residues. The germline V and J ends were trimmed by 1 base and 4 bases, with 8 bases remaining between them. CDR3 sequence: CASSIGQVYNEQFF. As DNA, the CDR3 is TGTGCCAGTAGTATAGGGCAGGTTTACAATGAGCAGTTCTTC.

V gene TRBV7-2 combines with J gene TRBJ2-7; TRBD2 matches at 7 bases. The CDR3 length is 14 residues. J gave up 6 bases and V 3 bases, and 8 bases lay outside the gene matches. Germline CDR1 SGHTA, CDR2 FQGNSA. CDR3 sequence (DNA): TGTGCCAGCAGCTTCCCGACTAGCTCCGGCGAGCAGTACTTC. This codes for CASSFPTSSGEQYF.

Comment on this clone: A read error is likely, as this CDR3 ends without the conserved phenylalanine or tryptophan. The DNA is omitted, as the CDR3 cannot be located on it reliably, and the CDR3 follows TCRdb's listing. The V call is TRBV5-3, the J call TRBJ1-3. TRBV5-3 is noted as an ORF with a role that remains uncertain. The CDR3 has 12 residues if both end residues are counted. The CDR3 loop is CARSPTGGGQII.

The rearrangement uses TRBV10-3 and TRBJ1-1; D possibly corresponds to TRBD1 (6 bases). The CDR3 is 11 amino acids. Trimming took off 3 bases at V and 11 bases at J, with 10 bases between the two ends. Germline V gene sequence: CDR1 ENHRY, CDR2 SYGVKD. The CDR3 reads CAISDGGKAFF. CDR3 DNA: TGTGCCATCAGTGATGGGGGCAAGGCTTTCTTT.

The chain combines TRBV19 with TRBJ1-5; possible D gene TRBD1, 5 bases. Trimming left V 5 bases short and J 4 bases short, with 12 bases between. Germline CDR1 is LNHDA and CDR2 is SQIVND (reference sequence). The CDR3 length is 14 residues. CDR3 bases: TGTGCCAGTAGTCCCGGGACTCCGAATCAGCCCCAGCATTTT. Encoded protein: CASSPGTPNQPQHF. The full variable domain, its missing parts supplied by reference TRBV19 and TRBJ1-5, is DGGITQSPKYLFRKEGQNVTLSCEQNLNHDAMYWYRQDPGQGLRLIYYSQIVNDFQKGDIAEGYSVSREKKESFPLTVTSAQKNPTAFYLCASSPGTPNQPQHFGDGTRLSIL.

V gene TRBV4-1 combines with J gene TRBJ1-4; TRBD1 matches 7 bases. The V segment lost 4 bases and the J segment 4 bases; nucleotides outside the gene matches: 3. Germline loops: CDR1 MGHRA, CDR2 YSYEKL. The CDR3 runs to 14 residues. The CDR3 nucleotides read TGCGCCAGCAGCCTGACAGGGAATAATGAAAAACTGTTTTTT. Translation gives CASSLTGNNEKLFF.

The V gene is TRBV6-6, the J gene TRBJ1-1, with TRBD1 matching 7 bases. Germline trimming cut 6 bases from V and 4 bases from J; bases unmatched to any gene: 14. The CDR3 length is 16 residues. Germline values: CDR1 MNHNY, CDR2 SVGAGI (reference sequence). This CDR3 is CASRLPPDRVSTEAFF. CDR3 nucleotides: TGTGCCAGCAGATTACCTCCAGACAGGGTAAGCACTGAAGCTTTCTTT.

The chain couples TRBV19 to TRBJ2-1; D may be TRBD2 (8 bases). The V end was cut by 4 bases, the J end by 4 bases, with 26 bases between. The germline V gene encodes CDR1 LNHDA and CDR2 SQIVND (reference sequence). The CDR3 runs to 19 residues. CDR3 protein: CASSTPGQSVAGTYNEQFF. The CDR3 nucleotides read TGTGCCAGTAGTACTCCGGGACAGAGCGTAGCGGGAACTTACAATGAGCAGTTCTTC.